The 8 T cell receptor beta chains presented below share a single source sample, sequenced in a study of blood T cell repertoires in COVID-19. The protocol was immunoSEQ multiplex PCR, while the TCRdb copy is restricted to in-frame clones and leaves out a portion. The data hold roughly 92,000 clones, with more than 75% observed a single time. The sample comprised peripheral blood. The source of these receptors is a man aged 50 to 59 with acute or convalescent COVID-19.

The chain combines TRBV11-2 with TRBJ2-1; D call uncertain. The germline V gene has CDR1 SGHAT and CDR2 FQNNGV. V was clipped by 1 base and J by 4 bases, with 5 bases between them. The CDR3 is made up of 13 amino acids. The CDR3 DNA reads TGTGCCAGCAGCTTAGGGCCATACAATGAGCAGTTCTTC. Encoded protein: CASSLGPYNEQFF.

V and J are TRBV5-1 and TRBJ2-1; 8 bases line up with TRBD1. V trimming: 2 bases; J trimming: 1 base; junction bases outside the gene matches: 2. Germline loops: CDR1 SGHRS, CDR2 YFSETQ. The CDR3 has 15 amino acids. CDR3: CASSLTGGSYNEQFF. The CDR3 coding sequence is TGCGCCAGCAGCTTAACAGGGGGGTCCTACAATGAGCAGTTCTTC.

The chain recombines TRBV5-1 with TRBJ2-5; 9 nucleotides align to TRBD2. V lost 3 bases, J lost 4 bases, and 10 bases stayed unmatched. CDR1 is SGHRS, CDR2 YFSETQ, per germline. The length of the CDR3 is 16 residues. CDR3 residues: CASSSTGTSRAETQYF. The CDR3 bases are TGCGCCAGCAGCTCCACCGGGACTAGCAGGGCAGAGACCCAGTACTTC.

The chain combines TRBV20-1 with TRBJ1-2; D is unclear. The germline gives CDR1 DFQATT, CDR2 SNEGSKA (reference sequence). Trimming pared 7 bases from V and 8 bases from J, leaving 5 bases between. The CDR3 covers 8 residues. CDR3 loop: CSGEGYTF. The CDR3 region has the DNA TGCAGTGGGGAGGGCTACACCTTC.

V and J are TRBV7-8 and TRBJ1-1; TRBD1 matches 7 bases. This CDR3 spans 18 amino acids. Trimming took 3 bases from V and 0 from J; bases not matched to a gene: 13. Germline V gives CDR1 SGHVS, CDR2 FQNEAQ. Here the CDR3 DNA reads TGTGCCAGCAGCTTTGATAGCTGGGCAGGGGGAATGAACACTGAAGCTTTCTTT. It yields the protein CASSFDSWAGGMNTEAFF.

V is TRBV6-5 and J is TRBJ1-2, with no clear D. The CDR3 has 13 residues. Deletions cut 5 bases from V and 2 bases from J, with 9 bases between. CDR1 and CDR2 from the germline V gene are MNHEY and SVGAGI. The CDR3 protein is CASSLTTNYGYTF. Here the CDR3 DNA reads TGTGCCAGCAGTCTAACTACAAACTATGGCTACACCTTC.

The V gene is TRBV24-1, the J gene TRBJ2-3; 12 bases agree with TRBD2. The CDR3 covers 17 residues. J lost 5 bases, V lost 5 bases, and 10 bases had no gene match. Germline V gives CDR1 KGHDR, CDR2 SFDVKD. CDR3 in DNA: TGTGCCACCAGTGGCTATTACACTAGCGGGGGGATAGATACGCAGTATTTT. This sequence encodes CATSGYYTSGGIDTQYF.

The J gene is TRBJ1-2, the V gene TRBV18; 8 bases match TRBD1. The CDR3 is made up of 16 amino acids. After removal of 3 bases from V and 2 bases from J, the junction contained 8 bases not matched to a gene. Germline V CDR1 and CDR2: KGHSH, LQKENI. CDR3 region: CASSPLGQAINYGYTF. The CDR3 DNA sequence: TGTGCCAGCTCACCGCTGGGACAGGCCATCAACTATGGCTACACCTTC.